This entry concerns a single TCR beta chain. Its matching antigen is unknown. The study sampled blood at baseline, cycle 4 day 1, and cycle 7 day 1. The data were taken from a study of OX40 agonist ivuxolimab in advanced cancers. On the study more broadly: Antecedent anti-PD-1, anti-PD-L1 or anti-CTLA-4 therapy was permissible, with 30% to 50% having received some. Three patients showed partial responses: one hepatocellular carcinoma and two cutaneous melanoma cases.

Produced via immunoSEQ multiplex PCR; TCRdb's table is partial and in-frame only. The data contain more than 65,000 clones, about 85% of them singletons. Regarding the study as a whole: No determination was made of the antigen specificity of the expanded peripheral T cells.

Trimming shortened V by 2 bases and J by 0 bases, and 5 bases separated the two germline ends. CDR3 length: 14 residues. Germline CDR1 is MNHNY and CDR2 is SVGAGI (reference sequence). Sequenced material: CD4+ or CD8+ T cells sorted from blood, taken in a trial of the OX40 agonist ivuxolimab. The receptor was isolated from an adult with an advanced solid tumor such as melanoma, head and neck, liver or kidney cancer. The chain carries TRBV6-6 and TRBJ1-5, with D uncertain. The CDR3 DNA follows: TGTGCCAGCAGTTACATTTATAGCAATCAGCCCCAGCATTTT. The encoded protein is CASSYIYSNQPQHF.